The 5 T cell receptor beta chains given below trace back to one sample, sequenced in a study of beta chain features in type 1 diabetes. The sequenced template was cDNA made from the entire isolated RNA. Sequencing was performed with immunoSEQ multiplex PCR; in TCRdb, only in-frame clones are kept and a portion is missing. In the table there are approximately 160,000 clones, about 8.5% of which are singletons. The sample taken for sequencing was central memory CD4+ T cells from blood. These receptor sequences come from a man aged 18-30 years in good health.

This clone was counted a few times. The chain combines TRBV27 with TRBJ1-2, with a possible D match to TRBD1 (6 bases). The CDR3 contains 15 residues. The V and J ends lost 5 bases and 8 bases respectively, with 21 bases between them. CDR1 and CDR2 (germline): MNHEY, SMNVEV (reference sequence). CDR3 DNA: TGTGCCAGCAGTCCGCTACAGGGATCAAGAATAGGCTACACCTTC. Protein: CASSPLQGSRIGYTF.

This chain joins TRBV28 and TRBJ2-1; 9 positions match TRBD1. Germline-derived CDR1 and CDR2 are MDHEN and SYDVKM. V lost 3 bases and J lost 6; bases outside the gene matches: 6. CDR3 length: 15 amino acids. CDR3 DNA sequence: TGTGCCAGCAGTTTTAACAGGGGGCAGCGCAATGAGCAGTTCTTC. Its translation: CASSFNRGQRNEQFF.

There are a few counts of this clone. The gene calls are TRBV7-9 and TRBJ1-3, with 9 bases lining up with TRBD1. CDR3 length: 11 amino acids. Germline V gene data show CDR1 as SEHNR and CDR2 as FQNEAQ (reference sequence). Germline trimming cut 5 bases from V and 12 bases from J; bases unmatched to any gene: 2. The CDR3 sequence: CASSPGQGIYF. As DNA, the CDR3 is TGTGCCAGCAGCCCGGGACAGGGCATATATTTT.

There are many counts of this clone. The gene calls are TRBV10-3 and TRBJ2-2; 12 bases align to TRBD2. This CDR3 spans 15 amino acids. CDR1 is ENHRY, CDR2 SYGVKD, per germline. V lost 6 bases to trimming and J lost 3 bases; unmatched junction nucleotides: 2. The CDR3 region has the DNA TGTGCCATCAGGCGGACTAGCGGGGACACCGGGGAGCTGTTTTTT. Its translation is CAIRRTSGDTGELFF.

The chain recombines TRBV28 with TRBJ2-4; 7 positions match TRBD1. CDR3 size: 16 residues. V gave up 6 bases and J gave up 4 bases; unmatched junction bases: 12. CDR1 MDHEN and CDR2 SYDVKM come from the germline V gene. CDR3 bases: TGTGCCAGCAGGACACCCACACAGGGGTCAAAAAACATTCAGTACTTC. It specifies CASRTPTQGSKNIQYF.